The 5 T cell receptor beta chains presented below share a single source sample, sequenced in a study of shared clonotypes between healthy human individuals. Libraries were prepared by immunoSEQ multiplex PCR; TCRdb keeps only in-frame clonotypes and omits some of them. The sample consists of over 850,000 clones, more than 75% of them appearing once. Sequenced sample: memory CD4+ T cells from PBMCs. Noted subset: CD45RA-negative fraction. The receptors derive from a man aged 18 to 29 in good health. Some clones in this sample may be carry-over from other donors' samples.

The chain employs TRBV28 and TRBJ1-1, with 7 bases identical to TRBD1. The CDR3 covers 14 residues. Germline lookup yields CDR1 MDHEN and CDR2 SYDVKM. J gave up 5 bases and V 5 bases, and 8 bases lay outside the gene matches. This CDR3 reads CASSARDSETEAFF. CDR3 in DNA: TGTGCCAGCAGTGCCCGGGACAGCGAAACTGAAGCTTTCTTT.

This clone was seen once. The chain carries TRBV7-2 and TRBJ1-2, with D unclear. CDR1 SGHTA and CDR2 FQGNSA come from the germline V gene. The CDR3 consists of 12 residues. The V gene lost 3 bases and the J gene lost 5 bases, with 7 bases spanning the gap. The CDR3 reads CASSLRVYGYTF. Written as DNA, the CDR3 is TGTGCCAGCAGCTTGAGGGTTTATGGCTACACCTTC.

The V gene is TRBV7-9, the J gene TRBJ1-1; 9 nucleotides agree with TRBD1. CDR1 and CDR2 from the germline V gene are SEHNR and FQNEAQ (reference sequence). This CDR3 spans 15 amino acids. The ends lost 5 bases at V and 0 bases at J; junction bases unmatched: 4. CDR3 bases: TGTGCCAGCAGCCCTCGGGACAGGGTGAACACTGAAGCTTTCTTT. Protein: CASSPRDRVNTEAFF.

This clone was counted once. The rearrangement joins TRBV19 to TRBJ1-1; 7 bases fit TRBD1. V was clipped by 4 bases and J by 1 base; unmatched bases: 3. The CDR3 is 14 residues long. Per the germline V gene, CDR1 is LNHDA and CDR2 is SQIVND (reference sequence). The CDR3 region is CASSTGGQNTEAFF. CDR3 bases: TGTGCCAGTAGTACAGGGGGACAGAACACTGAAGCTTTCTTT.

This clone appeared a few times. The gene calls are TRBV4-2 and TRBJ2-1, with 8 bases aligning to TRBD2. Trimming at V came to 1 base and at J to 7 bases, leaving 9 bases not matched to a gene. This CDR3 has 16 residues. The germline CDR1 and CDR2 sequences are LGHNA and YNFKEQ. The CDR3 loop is CASSQALAGRRNEQFF. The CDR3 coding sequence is TGTGCCAGCAGCCAAGCCTTAGCGGGACGTAGAAATGAGCAGTTCTTC.